What follows describes a single TCR beta chain. The sample comes from a study of cytomegalovirus exposure and HLA in healthy donors. Generated by immunoSEQ multiplex PCR, the TCRdb table keeps only in-frame clones and is missing some. The sample has some 100,000 clones, 75% to 90% seen once. Trimming removed 6 bases at V and 10 bases at J, with 18 bases between. From germline, CDR1 is KGHSH and CDR2 LQKENI. The CDR3 has 14 residues. The TCR comes from a man aged 18 to 29 in good health and CMV-seropositive. The chain has TRBV18 and TRBJ1-4; tentative D call: TRBD1 (5 bases). The sample taken for sequencing was PBMCs. This CDR3 reads CASSHDSSRAKLFF. Here the CDR3 DNA reads TGTGCCAGCTCCCACGACAGTTCTCGGGCAAAACTGTTTTTT.